This T cell receptor (beta chain) was retrieved from a study of OX40 agonist ivuxolimab in advanced cancers. Overall study context: Across the patients, intravenous ivuxolimab was delivered every 2 weeks at 0.01 to 10 mg/kg.

Notes on the study in general: Relative to CD4+, CD8+ T cells held more expanded clones on average.

This CDR3 contains 11 residues. CDR1 and CDR2 from the germline V gene are KGHSH and LQKENI. Concerning this clone itself: As yet, its antigen is unknown. The junction shows a germline mismatch at one end, possibly a read error.

Profiled with immunoSEQ multiplex PCR; TCRdb holds only in-frame clones, not every one. The repertoire holds about 55,000 clones, with roughly 85% as singletons. This chain joins TRBV18 and TRBJ2-7; D uncertain. Source: CD4+ or CD8+ T cells sorted from blood, taken in a trial of the OX40 agonist ivuxolimab. The sequence was obtained from an adult with an advanced solid tumor such as melanoma, head and neck, liver or kidney cancer. The CDR3 region has the DNA TGTGCCAGCTCCCAGTCCTCCGAGCAGTACTTC. This sequence encodes CASSQSSEQYF.